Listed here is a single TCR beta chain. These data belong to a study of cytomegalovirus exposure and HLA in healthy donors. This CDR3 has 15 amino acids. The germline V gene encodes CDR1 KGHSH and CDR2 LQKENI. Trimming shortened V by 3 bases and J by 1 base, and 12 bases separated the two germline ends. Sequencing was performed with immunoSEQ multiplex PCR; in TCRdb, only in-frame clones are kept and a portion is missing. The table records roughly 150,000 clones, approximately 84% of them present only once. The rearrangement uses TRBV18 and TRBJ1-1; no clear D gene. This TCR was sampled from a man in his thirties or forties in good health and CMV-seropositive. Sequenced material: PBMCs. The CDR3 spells CASSPSREGNTEAFF. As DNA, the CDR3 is TGTGCCAGCTCACCTTCACGGGAGGGGAACACTGAAGCTTTCTTT.